This T cell receptor (beta chain) was sequenced during a study of CD8+CD57+ T cells in acquired aplastic anemia. Study-level background: DNA per sorted CD4+ or CD8+ sample ranged roughly 0.18 to 30 ug, averaging 3.2 ug.

TCR beta VDJ combinations and CDR3 sequences were profiled from genomic DNA. TCRdb reprocessed the reads via MiXCR and lists one record per CDR3 protein. The sample shows some 170,000 distinct CDR3 sequences, approximately 43% of them seen only once. In this sample, this clonotype turned up many times. Germline values: CDR1 MNHNY, CDR2 SVGAGI (reference sequence). The CDR3 has 14 residues. Trimming took 2 bases from V and 0 from J, leaving 7 bases between them. The sequenced sample was sorted CD4+, CD8+, or CD8+CD57+ T cells (not recorded which) from PBMCs. The chain has TRBV6-6 and TRBJ1-2; a possible D gene is TRBD1 (6 bases). This TCR derives from a human donor in good health. The CDR3 here is CASSYRTANYGYTF. The CDR3 nucleotides are TGTGCCAGCAGTTACCGGACAGCTAACTATGGCTACACCTTC.